This T cell receptor (beta chain) was documented in a study of radiotherapy plus CTLA-4 blockade in lung cancer. Turning to the study itself: 18% of patients responded objectively, and about 30% achieved disease control. Broader study findings: According to reports, early shifts in blood T cell clones, alongside interferon-beta, forecast response most accurately. Clones derived from tumor TCRs expanded in blood after radiotherapy plus ipilimumab.

This CDR3 has 15 amino acids. Germline V lookup: CDR1 SGHDT, CDR2 YYEEEE. The V gene end was trimmed by 4 bases and the J gene end by 4 bases; junction bases not matched to a gene: 4. On this clone itself: Its target is unknown.

Focal radiation was given together with CTLA-4 blockade (ipilimumab) to patients with chemo-refractory metastatic non-small-cell lung cancer. Method: immunoSEQ multiplex PCR; TCRdb's copy keeps in-frame clones and lacks some. The sample carries roughly 58,000 clones, 70% to 85% recorded once. This sequence joins TRBV5-6 and TRBJ2-2; 10 bases line up with TRBD2. The receptor was isolated from a human donor with non-small cell lung cancer whose response to radiotherapy plus ipilimumab could not be evaluated. The sequences come from peripheral blood, collected from a patient treated with radiotherapy plus ipilimumab. As DNA, the CDR3 is TGTGCCAGCAGCCTTAGACTAGCGGGCACCGGGGAGCTGTTTTTT. Translation: CASSLRLAGTGELFF.